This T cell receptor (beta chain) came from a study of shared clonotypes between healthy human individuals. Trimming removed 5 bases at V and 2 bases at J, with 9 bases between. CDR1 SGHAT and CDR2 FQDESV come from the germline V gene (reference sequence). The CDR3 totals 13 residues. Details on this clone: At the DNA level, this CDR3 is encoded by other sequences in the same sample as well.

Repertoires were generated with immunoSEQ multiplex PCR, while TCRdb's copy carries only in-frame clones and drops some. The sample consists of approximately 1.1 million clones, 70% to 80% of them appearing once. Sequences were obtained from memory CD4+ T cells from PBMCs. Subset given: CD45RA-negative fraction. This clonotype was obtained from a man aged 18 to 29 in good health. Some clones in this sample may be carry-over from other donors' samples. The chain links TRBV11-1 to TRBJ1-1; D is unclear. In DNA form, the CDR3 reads TGTGCCAGCAGCCTTGACCGTAACACTGAAGCTTTCTTT. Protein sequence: CASSLDRNTEAFF.